This T cell receptor (beta chain) was profiled in a study of blood T cells in healthy people across ages. The study's findings and limits: Researchers said unsorted PBMCs prevented a conclusive naive versus antigen-experienced comparison. Among long-lived donors, naive CD4+ cells were more numerous and diversity higher than in aged donors.

With regard to this clonotype: Its matching antigen is unknown. A much more abundant neighbour one base away suggests this may be a read error.

The CDR3 sequence is 15 residues long. In germline, CDR1 is SQVTM, CDR2 ANQGSEA. The V segment lost 7 bases and the J segment 7 bases; nucleotides outside the gene matches: 18. Per individual sample, total RNA of at least 6 micrograms was extracted. PCR was performed a second time for 7 to 11 cycles using a sample-barcoded 5' primer and a J-beta primer mix. TCRdb re-derived calls from the 5' RACE reads in MiXCR, one entry per CDR3 protein. The table includes about 800,000 distinct CDR3 sequences, about half detected once. The chain joins TRBV29-1 to TRBJ2-7; the match to TRBD1 covers 8 bases. Sequenced material: blood. The clonotype originates from a man older than 75 in good health. The CDR3 loop is CSASDRDGPYNEQYF. DNA for the CDR3: TGCAGCGCGTCGGACAGGGACGGTCCTTACAATGAGCAGTACTTC.